Below, 15 T cell receptor beta chains from the same sample are listed, as sequenced in a study of T cell repertoires in cytomegalovirus infection (dated by TCRdb to the late 2010s). Interpreted using the paper, the treatment or condition label stands for: in vitro stimulation with specific CMV peptide epitopes to enrich CMV-specific T cells. Data came from an Illumina HiSeq 1500. The public reads were quality trimmed at Q25 with fastp and then assembled into clones with MiXCR by TCRdb, keeping productive beta chains. Each entry merges the rows of one CDR3 protein and shows their most common DNA and genes. Recorded for this sample are about 890,000 distinct CDR3 sequences; about a third of them occurred a single time. About an eighth of the sample is taken by the ten largest. These receptors have no identified antigens. The sample consisted of cultured CD8+ T cells from PBMCs, taken from culture after CMV antigen stimulation. The receptors were gathered from a human donor in good health (CMV status not recorded). Some clones in this sample may be carry-over from other donors' samples.

Points on this clonotype: At one of its ends the junction is not consistent with the germline gene, which may arise from a read error. Here the CDR3 reads CVSSPRTSGGGNTQYF. In nucleotides, the CDR3 is TGTGTCAGCAGCCCCAGGACTAGCGGGGGCGGGAATACGCAGTATTTT. This rearrangement joins TRBV7-9 to TRBJ2-3; 13 nucleotides align to TRBD2. Germline V gene data show CDR1 as SEHNR and CDR2 as FQNEAQ (reference sequence). CDR3 length equals 16 residues.

This clonotype was seen only a few times. The chain couples TRBV4-2 to TRBJ1-1, with 9 bases fitting TRBD1. The J segment lost 6 bases and the V segment lost 1 base, leaving 6 bases of the junction unmatched. This CDR3 region has 15 residues. The germline CDR1 and CDR2 sequences are LGHNA and YNFKEQ. The CDR3 is CASSQVDRTGAEAFF. DNA for the CDR3: TGTGCCAGCAGCCAAGTCGATCGGACAGGGGCTGAAGCTTTCTTT.

The chain uses TRBV5-6 and TRBJ1-4, with no clear D. Germline V gene lookup returns CDR1 SGHDT and CDR2 YYEEEE. Trimming pared 0 bases from V and 8 bases from J, leaving 8 bases between. The CDR3 sequence is 13 residues long. The DNA for the CDR3 is TGTGCCAGCAGCTTGGGGAAACGAGAAAAACTGTTTTTT. Translation gives CASSLGKREKLFF.

V is TRBV28 and J is TRBJ2-1; D tentatively reads TRBD1 or TRBD2 (5 bases each). V was clipped by 5 bases and J by 4 bases, with 15 bases between them. This CDR3 has 15 amino acids. Germline CDR1 MDHEN, CDR2 SYDVKM. CDR3 in amino acids: CASSLEGPGYNEQFF. Here the CDR3 DNA reads TGTGCCAGCAGTCTCGAGGGGCCGGGGTACAATGAGCAGTTCTTC.

V is TRBV7-9 and J is TRBJ2-5; 7 positions match TRBD2. The V and J ends lost 1 base and 0 bases, in that order; junction bases with no gene match: 5. This CDR3 spans 16 amino acids. CDR1 and CDR2 from the germline V gene are SEHNR and FQNEAQ (reference sequence). The CDR3 nucleotides read TGTGCCAGCAGCTTAGGGGAGGGGCCCTACCAAGAGACCCAGTACTTC. The encoded protein is CASSLGEGPYQETQYF.

This clonotype was detected only a few times. This chain joins TRBV7-9 and TRBJ2-7; TRBD2 is a possible D gene (7 bases). V lost 6 bases and J 4 bases, leaving 19 bases between the germline ends. The CDR3 is 15 residues long. Germline V gene lookup returns CDR1 SEHNR and CDR2 FQNEAQ (reference sequence). Here the CDR3 reads CASSPTGGREYEQYF. The CDR3 DNA sequence: TGTGCCAGCAGTCCGACCGGGGGGCGGGAGTACGAGCAGTACTTC.

This clonotype occurred a few times. In DNA, the CDR3 is TGTGCCAGCAGCTTCCTGGGGACTAGCGGGTCCACAGATACGCAGTATTTT. This codes for CASSFLGTSGSTDTQYF. The gene calls are TRBV7-3 and TRBJ2-3; 12 bases fit TRBD2. Germline V gene sequence: CDR1 SGHTA, CDR2 FQGTGA. The CDR3 has 17 residues. V was pared by 3 bases and J by 2 bases, with 6 bases of the junction left unmatched.

This clonotype was counted many times. The chain has TRBV7-8 and TRBJ2-7; 10 nucleotides match TRBD1. The CDR3 sequence is 13 residues long. V lost 7 bases to trimming and J lost 5 bases; unmatched junction nucleotides: 5. Germline V gene sequence: CDR1 SGHVS, CDR2 FQNEAQ. The CDR3 protein is CASTMTGGHEQYF. In DNA form, the CDR3 reads TGTGCCAGCACCATGACAGGGGGCCACGAGCAGTACTTC.

This clonotype appeared many times. The J gene is TRBJ1-6, the V gene TRBV7-2; TRBD1 aligns across 10 bases. Germline CDR1 and CDR2: SGHTA and FQGNSA. CDR3 length equals 15 residues. The V and J ends lost 3 bases and 8 bases, in that order; junction bases with no gene match: 4. CDR3 DNA: TGTGCCAGCAGCTTCGGGACAGGGGTGGATTCACCCCTCCACTTT. Its protein is CASSFGTGVDSPLHF. The variable domain in full, completed from reference TRBV7-2 and TRBJ1-6, reads GAGVSQSPSNKVTEKGKDVELRCDPISGHTALYWYRQSLGQGLEFLIYFQGNSAPDKSGLPSDRFSAERTGGSVSTLTIQRTQQEDSAVYLCASSFGTGVDSPLHFGNGTRLTVT.

At least ten counts were recorded for this clonotype. An end of the junction differs from the germline gene, which may be a read error. The J gene is TRBJ2-1, the V gene TRBV7-6; the D is unclear. CDR3 length: 15 residues. Germline CDR1 is SGHVS and CDR2 is FNYEAQ. The CDR3 sequence is CASSSDISSYNEQFF. CDR3 bases: TGTGCTAGCAGCTCCGACATCAGCTCCTACAATGAGCAGTTCTTC.

Of note for this clonotype: A much larger clone lies one base from this, so it may be a read error. The CDR3 coding sequence is TGTGCCAGCAGCACCGGGACTAGCGGGGAAGAGACCCAGTACTTC. Protein: CASSTGTSGEETQYF. The rearrangement uses TRBV7-9 and TRBJ2-5; 13 positions agree with TRBD2. This CDR3 spans 15 amino acids. Germline-derived CDR1 and CDR2 are SEHNR and FQNEAQ (reference sequence). The ends lost 5 bases at V and 3 bases at J; junction bases unmatched: 3.

The chain carries TRBV19 and TRBJ1-1; D unresolved. The CDR3 totals 15 residues. The V end was cut by 4 bases, the J end by 1 base, with 13 bases between. Germline V gene sequence: CDR1 LNHDA, CDR2 SQIVND (reference sequence). The CDR3 bases are TGTGCCAGTAGTACAAGATCCGGGTCGAACACTGAAGCTTTCTTT. This gives the protein CASSTRSGSNTEAFF.

V and J are TRBV7-9 and TRBJ2-7; possibly TRBD2 for D (6 bases). The CDR3 covers 14 residues. V was clipped by 4 bases and J by 4 bases, with 14 bases between them. Per germline, CDR1 SEHNR and CDR2 FQNEAQ (reference sequence). The CDR3 spells CASSSLKGRYEQYF. The CDR3 DNA follows: TGTGCCAGCAGCTCACTAAAAGGGAGGTACGAGCAGTACTTC. The full variable domain, with the rest looked up from reference TRBV7-9 and TRBJ2-7, is DTGVSQNPRHKITKRGQNVTFRCDPISEHNRLYWYRQTLGQGPEFLTYFQNEAQLEKSRLLSDRFSAERPKGSFSTLEIQRTEQGDSAMYLCASSSLKGRYEQYFGPGTRLTVT.

This clonotype was seen at least ten times. V usage is TRBV6-2 or TRBV6-3 and J usage is TRBJ2-1, with D perhaps given as TRBD1 or TRBD2 (7 bases each). The CDR3 spans 16 residues. The ends were cut back, 4 bases at V and 8 bases at J, with 21 bases in the middle. The germline CDR1 and CDR2 sequences are MNHEY and SVGEGT. In DNA, the CDR3 is TGTGCCAGCAGTTTCCCCCGAGCAGGGGGGGGCGATGAGCAGTTCTTC. Amino acids: CASSFPRAGGGDEQFF.

The V call is TRBV12-3 or TRBV12-4, the J call TRBJ1-2; D is unclear. The CDR3 is made up of 13 amino acids. V was trimmed by 5 bases and J by 5 bases, leaving 12 bases between them. The CDR3 loop is CASSPLVEYGYTF. The DNA of the CDR3 is TGTGCCAGCAGTCCCCTAGTGGAATATGGCTACACCTTC.